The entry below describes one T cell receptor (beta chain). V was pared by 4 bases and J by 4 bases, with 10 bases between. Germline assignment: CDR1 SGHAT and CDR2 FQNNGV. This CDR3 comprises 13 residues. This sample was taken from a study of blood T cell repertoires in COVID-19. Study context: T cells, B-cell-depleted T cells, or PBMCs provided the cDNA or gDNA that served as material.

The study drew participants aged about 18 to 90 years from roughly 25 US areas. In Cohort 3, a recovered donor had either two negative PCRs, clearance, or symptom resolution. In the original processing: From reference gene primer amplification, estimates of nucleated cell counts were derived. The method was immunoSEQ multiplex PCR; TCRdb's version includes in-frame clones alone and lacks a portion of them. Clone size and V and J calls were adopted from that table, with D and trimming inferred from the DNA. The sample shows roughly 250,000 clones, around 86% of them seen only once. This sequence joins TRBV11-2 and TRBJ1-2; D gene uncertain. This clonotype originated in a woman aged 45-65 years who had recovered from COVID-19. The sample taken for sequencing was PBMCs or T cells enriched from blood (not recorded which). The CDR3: CASSYTAVYGYTF. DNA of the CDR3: TGTGCCAGCAGCTACACAGCAGTCTATGGCTACACCTTC.